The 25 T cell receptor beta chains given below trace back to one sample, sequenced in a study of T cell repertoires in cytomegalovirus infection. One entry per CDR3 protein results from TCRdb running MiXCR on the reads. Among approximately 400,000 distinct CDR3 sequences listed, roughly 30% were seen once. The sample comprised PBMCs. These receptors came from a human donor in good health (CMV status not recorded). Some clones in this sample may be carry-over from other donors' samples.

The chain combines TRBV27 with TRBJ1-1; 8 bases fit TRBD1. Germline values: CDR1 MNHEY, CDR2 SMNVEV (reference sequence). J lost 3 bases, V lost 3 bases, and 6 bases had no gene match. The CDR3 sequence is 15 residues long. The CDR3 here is CASSFRGTGHTEAFF. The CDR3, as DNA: TGTGCCAGCAGTTTTCGTGGGACAGGCCACACTGAAGCTTTCTTT.

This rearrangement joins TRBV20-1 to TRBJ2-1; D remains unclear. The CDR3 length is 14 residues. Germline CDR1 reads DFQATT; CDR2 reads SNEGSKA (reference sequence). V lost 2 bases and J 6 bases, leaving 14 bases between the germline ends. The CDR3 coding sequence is TGCAGTGCTAGAATTCTTGGAAGCCCCAATGAGCAGTTCTTC. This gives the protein CSARILGSPNEQFF.

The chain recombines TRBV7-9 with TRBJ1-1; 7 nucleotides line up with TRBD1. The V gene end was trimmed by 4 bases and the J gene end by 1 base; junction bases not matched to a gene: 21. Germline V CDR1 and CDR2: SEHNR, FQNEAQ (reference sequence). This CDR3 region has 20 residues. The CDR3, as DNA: TGTGCCAGCAGCTCAACACAACCCACCATCCGGGACAGAGAGAACACTGAAGCTTTCTTT. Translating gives CASSSTQPTIRDRENTEAFF.

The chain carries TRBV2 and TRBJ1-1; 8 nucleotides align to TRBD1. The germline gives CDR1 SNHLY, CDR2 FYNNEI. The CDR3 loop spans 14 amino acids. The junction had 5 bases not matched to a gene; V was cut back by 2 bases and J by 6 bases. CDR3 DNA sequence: TGTGCCAGCAGTGAAACCCACAGGGGGGCTGAAGCTTTCTTT. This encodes CASSETHRGAEAFF.

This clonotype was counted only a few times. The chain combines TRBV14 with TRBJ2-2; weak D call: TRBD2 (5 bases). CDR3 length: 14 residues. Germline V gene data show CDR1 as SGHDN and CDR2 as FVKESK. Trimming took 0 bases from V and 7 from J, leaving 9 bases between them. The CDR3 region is CASSQDTRVGELFF. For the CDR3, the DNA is TGTGCCAGCAGCCAAGATACGCGGGTCGGGGAGCTGTTTTTT.

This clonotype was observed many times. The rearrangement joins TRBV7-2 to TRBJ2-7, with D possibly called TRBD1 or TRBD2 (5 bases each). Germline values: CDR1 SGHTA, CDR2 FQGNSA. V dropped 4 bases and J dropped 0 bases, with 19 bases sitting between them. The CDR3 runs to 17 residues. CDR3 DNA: TGTGCCAGCAGCTCATCATGGGGACGCCAAAGCTCCTACGAGCAGTACTTC. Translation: CASSSSWGRQSSYEQYF. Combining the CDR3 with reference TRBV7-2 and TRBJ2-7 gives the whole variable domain GAGVSQSPSNKVTEKGKDVELRCDPISGHTALYWYRQSLGQGLEFLIYFQGNSAPDKSGLPSDRFSAERTGGSVSTLTIQRTQQEDSAVYLCASSSSWGRQSSYEQYFGPGTRLTVT.

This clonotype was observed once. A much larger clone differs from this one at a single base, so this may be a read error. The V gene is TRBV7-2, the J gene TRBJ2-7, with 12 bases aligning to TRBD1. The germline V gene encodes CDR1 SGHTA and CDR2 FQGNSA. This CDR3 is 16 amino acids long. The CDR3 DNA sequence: TGTGCCAGCAGCTTAGAGCCGGGACAGGGGGCAAGCGAGCAGTCCTTC. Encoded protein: CASSLEPGQGASEQSF. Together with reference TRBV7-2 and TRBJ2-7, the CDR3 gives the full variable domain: GAGVSQSPSNKVTEKGKDVELRCDPISGHTALYWYRQSLGQGLEFLIYFQGNSAPDKSGLPSDRFSAERTGGSVSTLTIQRTQQEDSAVYLCASSLEPGQGASEQSFGPGTRLTVT.

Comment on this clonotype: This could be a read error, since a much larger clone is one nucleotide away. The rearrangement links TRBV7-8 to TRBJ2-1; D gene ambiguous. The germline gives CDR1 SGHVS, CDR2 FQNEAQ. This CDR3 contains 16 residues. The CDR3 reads CASSLEARSSYNEQLF. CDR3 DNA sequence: TGTGCCAGCAGCTTAGAAGCTCGAAGCTCCTACAATGAGCAGTTATTC.

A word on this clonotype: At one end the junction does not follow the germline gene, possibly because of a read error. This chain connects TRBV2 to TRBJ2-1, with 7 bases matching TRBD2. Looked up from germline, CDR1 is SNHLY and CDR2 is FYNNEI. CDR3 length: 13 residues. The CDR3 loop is CARGKGLSFEPFF. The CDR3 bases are TGTGCCAGGGGAAAGGGACTATCGTTCGAGCCGTTCTTC.

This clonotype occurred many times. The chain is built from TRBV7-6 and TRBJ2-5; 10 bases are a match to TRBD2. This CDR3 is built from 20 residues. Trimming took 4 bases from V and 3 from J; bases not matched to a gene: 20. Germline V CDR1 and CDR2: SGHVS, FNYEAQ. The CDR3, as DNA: TGTGCCAGCAGCTCCTTCGGAGTAGCGGGGGGATACGGAGGTGAAGAGACCCAGTACTTC. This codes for CASSSFGVAGGYGGEETQYF.

This chain's CDR3 is CASSHPRQAAEQYF. The DNA for the CDR3 is TGTGCCAGCAGTCACCCTCGACAGGCTGCCGAGCAGTACTTC. J is TRBJ2-7 and V is TRBV6-2 or TRBV6-3; TRBD1 is a possible D gene (6 bases). Germline CDR1 reads MNHEY; CDR2 reads SVGEGT. The CDR3 has 14 amino acids. Trimming pared 5 bases from V and 6 bases from J, leaving 17 bases between.

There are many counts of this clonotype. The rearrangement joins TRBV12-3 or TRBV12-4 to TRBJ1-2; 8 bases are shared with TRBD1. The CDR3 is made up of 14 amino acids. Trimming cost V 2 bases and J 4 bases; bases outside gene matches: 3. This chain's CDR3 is CASSLLGTGYGYTF. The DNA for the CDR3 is TGTGCCAGCAGTTTATTGGGGACAGGCTATGGCTACACCTTC.

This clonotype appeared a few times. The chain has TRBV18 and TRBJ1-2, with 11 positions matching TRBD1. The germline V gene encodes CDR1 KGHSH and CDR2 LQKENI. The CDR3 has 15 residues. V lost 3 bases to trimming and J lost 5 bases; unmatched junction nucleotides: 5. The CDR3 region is CASSPGQGARYGYTF. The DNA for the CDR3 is TGTGCCAGCTCACCCGGACAGGGGGCGCGGTATGGCTACACCTTC.

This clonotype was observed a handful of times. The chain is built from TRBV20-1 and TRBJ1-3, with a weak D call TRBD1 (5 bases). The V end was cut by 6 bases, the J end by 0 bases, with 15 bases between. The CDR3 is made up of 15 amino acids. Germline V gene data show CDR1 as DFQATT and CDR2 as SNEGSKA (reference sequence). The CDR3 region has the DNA TGCAGTGCAGTTCGGGACTCCGGCTCTGGAAACACCATATATTTT. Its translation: CSAVRDSGSGNTIYF.

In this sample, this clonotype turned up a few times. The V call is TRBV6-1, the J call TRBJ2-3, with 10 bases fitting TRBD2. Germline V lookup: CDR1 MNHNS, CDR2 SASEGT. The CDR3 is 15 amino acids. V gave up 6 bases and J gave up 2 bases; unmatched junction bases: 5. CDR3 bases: TGTGCCAGCAGACTACTAGCGGGGTACACAGATACGCAGTATTTT. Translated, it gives CASRLLAGYTDTQYF.

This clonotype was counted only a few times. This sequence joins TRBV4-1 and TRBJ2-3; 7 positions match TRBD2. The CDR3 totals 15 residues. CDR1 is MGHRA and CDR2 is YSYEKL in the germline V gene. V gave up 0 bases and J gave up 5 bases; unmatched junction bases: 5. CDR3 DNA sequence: TGCGCCAGCAGCCAAGATCAATGGGGGGGAGATACGCAGTATTTT. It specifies CASSQDQWGGDTQYF.

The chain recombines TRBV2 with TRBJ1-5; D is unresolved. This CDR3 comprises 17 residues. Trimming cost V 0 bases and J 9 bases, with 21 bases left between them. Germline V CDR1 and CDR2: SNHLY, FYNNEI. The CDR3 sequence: CASSEAPGFGGKRPQHF. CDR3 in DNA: TGTGCCAGCAGTGAAGCGCCTGGGTTCGGTGGCAAGCGGCCCCAGCATTTT. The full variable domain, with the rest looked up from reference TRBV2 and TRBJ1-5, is EPEVTQTPSHQVTQMGQEVILRCVPISNHLYFYWYRQILGQKVEFLVSFYNNEISEKSEIFDDQFSVERPDGSNFTLKIRSTKLEDSAMYFCASSEAPGFGGKRPQHFGDGTRLSIL.

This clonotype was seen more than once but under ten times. CDR3 DNA: TGTGCTAGTGGAGCGGGGGTGACCCGAGGAGATACGCAGTATTTT. Its protein is CASGAGVTRGDTQYF. The chain carries TRBV12-5 and TRBJ2-3, with 8 nucleotides matching TRBD2. The trim removed 6 bases at V and 5 bases at J, leaving 10 bases unmatched. The germline CDR1 and CDR2 sequences are LGHNT and FRNRAP. This CDR3 region has 15 residues.

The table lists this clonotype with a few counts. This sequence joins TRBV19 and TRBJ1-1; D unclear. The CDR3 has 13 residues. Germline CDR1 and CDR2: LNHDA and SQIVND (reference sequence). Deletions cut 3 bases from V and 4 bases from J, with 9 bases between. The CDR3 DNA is TGTGCCAGTAGTATGGTCCTGGGCACTGAAGCTTTCTTT. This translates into CASSMVLGTEAFF.

Here the CDR3 reads CASSQLAGASGTDTQYF. The CDR3 region has the DNA TGTGCCAGCAGTCAACTAGCGGGGGCCTCGGGTACAGATACGCAGTATTTT. V and J are TRBV6-1 and TRBJ2-3; 11 nucleotides match TRBD2. With 5 bases clipped from V and 3 bases from J, the junction kept 10 bases outside the gene matches. Germline-derived CDR1 and CDR2 are MNHNS and SASEGT. This CDR3 is 17 amino acids long.

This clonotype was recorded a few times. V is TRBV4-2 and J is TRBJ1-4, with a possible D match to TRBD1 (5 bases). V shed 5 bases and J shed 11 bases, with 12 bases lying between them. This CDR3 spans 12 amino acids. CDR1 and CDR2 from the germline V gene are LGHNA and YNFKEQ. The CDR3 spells CASSLGVQKLFF. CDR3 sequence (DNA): TGTGCCAGCAGCTTAGGGGTTCAGAAACTGTTTTTT.

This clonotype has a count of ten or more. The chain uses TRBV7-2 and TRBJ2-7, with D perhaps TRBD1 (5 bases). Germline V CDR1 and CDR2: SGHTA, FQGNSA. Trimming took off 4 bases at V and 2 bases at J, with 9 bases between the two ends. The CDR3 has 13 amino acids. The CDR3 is CASSWRQTYEQYF. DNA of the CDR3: TGTGCCAGCAGCTGGAGACAGACCTACGAGCAGTACTTC.

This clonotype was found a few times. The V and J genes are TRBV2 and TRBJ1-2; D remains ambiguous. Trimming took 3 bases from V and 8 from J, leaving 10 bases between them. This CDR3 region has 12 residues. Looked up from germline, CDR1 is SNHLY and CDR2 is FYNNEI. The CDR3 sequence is CASSEEDGGYTF. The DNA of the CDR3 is TGTGCCAGCAGTGAGGAGGATGGGGGCTACACCTTC.

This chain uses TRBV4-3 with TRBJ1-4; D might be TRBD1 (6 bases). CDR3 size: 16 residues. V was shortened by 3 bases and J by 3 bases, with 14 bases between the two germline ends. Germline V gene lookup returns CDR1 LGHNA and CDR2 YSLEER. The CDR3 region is CASSHSFGQSNEKLFF. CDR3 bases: TGCGCCAGCAGCCACTCCTTTGGACAGTCTAATGAAAAACTGTTTTTT.

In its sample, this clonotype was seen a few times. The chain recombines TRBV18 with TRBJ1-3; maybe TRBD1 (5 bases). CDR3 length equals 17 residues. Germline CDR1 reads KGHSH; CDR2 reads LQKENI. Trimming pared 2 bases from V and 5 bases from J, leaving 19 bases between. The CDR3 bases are TGTGCCAGCTCACCAACCGGGACGGGAAAAGGGAGAAACACCATATATTTT. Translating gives CASSPTGTGKGRNTIYF. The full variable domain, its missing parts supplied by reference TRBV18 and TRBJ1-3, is NAGVMQNPRHLVRRRGQEARLRCSPMKGHSHVYWYRQLPEEGLKFMVYLQKENIIDESGMPKERFSAEFPKEGPSILRIQQVVRGDSAAYFCASSPTGTGKGRNTIYFGEGSWLTVV.